Presented here are 29 T cell receptor beta chains from one specimen sequenced in a study of cytomegalovirus exposure and HLA in healthy donors. Vbeta (60) and Jbeta (13) primers were used in the PCR. The assay was immunoSEQ multiplex PCR, and TCRdb's table has in-frame clones only and misses some. The sample has around 180,000 clones, about four fifths seen once. Sequenced material: PBMCs. These receptor sequences come from a man between 18 and 35 years old in good health and CMV-seronegative.

This sequence joins TRBV5-6 and TRBJ2-1, with 11 bases matching TRBD2. V shed 7 bases and J 10 bases; nucleotides not matched to a gene: 16. CDR3 length equals 16 residues. Germline V CDR1 and CDR2: SGHDT, YYEEEE. The CDR3 protein is CASLSGRARGLNEQFF. CDR3 nucleotide sequence: TGTGCCAGCCTTAGCGGGAGGGCCCGCGGTTTGAACGAGCAGTTCTTC.

This clone was counted a single time. The chain has TRBV19 and TRBJ2-1; 13 positions agree with TRBD2. This CDR3 spans 19 amino acids. Germline assignment: CDR1 LNHDA and CDR2 SQIVND (reference sequence). Germline trimming cut 2 bases from V and 4 bases from J; bases unmatched to any gene: 11. CDR3 loop: CASSITGLAGAATYNEQFF. The CDR3 DNA sequence: TGTGCCAGTAGTATAACTGGACTAGCGGGGGCCGCAACATACAATGAGCAGTTCTTC.

CDR3 coding DNA: TGCAGCGTTTCGGTCTCTCCCTACGAGCAGTACTTC. This sequence encodes CSVSVSPYEQYF. The rearrangement links TRBV29-1 to TRBJ2-7; D ambiguous. Per the germline V gene, CDR1 is SQVTM and CDR2 is ANQGSEA. The CDR3 runs 12 residues. Deletions cut 5 bases from V and 2 bases from J, with 10 bases between.

The chain links TRBV4-1 to TRBJ2-3, with D unclear. V dropped 3 bases and J dropped 2 bases, with 3 bases sitting between them. CDR3 length equals 12 residues. CDR1 MGHRA and CDR2 YSYEKL come from the germline V gene. CDR3 DNA: TGCGCCAGCAGCCACTACACAGATACGCAGTATTTT. Its protein is CASSHYTDTQYF.

J is TRBJ1-6 and V is TRBV5-1; unclear D gene. CDR3 length: 14 residues. CDR1 and CDR2 (germline): SGHRS, YFSETQ. V gave up 2 bases and J gave up 0 bases, with 3 bases separating them. CDR3 sequence (DNA): TGCGCCAGCAGCTTTAGCTCCTATAATTCACCCCTCCACTTT. Its protein product is CASSFSSYNSPLHF.

This chain joins TRBV9 and TRBJ1-2; no clear D. CDR3 size: 17 residues. The germline V and J ends were trimmed by 0 bases and 2 bases, with 17 bases remaining between them. Germline V lookup: CDR1 SGDLS, CDR2 YYNGEE. Here the CDR3 reads CASSVEEGTDSNYGYTF. The CDR3 DNA is TGTGCCAGCAGCGTAGAGGAGGGAACAGACTCCAACTATGGCTACACCTTC.

The chain uses TRBV6-5 and TRBJ2-7; 7 bases fit TRBD1. Germline V gene data show CDR1 as MNHEY and CDR2 as SVGAGI. J gave up 3 bases and V 2 bases, and 7 bases lay outside the gene matches. The CDR3 is made up of 15 amino acids. The CDR3 DNA follows: TGTGCCAGCAGTTACACCGGGACAGCCCTCTACGAGCAGTACTTC. Translating gives CASSYTGTALYEQYF.

This chain uses TRBV5-1 with TRBJ2-7; 9 nucleotides match TRBD1. Germline trimming cut 2 bases from V and 1 base from J; bases unmatched to any gene: 4. CDR1 and CDR2 from the germline V gene are SGHRS and YFSETQ. The CDR3 length is 15 residues. CDR3 in DNA: TGCGCCAGCAGCTTTGGTGGGACAGGGTCCTACGAGCAGTACTTC. It codes for CASSFGGTGSYEQYF.

V and J are TRBV10-3 and TRBJ2-3; D ambiguous. Trimming cost V 2 bases and J 8 bases, with 5 bases left between them. The CDR3 extends over 11 amino acids. CDR1 and CDR2 (germline): ENHRY, SYGVKD. This CDR3 is CAISESVTQYF. CDR3 in DNA: TGTGCCATCAGTGAGAGCGTTACGCAGTATTTT.

V usage is TRBV7-9 and J usage is TRBJ2-7; 8 bases agree with TRBD1. There are 15 residues in the CDR3. The V gene end was trimmed by 4 bases and the J gene end by 1 base; junction bases not matched to a gene: 6. CDR1 and CDR2 (germline): SEHNR, FQNEAQ (reference sequence). In nucleotides, the CDR3 is TGTGCCAGCAGCTCCATCCGGGACAGGTCCTACGAGCAGTACTTC. It codes for CASSSIRDRSYEQYF.

This clone has only a few counts. The chain links TRBV10-2 to TRBJ1-1; 10 bases fit TRBD1. Looked up from germline, CDR1 is WSHSY and CDR2 is SAAADI. V shed 4 bases and J 3 bases; nucleotides not matched to a gene: 5. There are 15 residues in the CDR3. CDR3 in amino acids: CASSVGQGGDTEAFF. Written as DNA, the CDR3 is TGCGCCAGCAGTGTAGGACAGGGGGGGGACACTGAAGCTTTCTTT.

This chain links TRBV15 with TRBJ2-5; D may be TRBD2 (6 bases). Trimming cost V 1 base and J 5 bases, with 11 bases left between them. Per the germline V gene, CDR1 is LNHNV and CDR2 is YYDKDF (reference sequence). The CDR3 loop spans 14 amino acids. The CDR3 nucleotides are TGTGCCACCAGCAGAGTCCAGGCGGGGGAGACCCAGTACTTC. This translates into CATSRVQAGETQYF.

In this sample, this clone turned up a few times. The chain uses TRBV4-1 and TRBJ2-1; TRBD2 matches 9 bases. CDR1 and CDR2 (germline): MGHRA, YSYEKL. Germline trimming cut 0 bases from V and 2 bases from J; bases unmatched to any gene: 5. The CDR3 extends over 17 amino acids. This CDR3 reads CASSQDRTSVAYNEQFF. The CDR3 DNA sequence: TGCGCCAGCAGCCAAGACAGGACTAGCGTTGCCTACAATGAGCAGTTCTTC.

This sequence joins TRBV11-3 and TRBJ1-1, with D uncertain. V was cut by 0 bases and J by 8 bases, with 10 bases left in between. The germline gives CDR1 SGHNT, CDR2 YENEEA. The CDR3 covers 13 residues. CDR3 residues: CASSLDPTEEAFF. Written as DNA, the CDR3 is TGTGCCAGCAGCTTAGATCCAACAGAAGAAGCTTTCTTT.

The J gene is TRBJ2-2, the V gene TRBV4-2, with a weak D call TRBD1 (5 bases). Germline CDR1 is LGHNA and CDR2 is YNFKEQ. Trimming cost V 0 bases and J 2 bases, with 10 bases left between them. The length of the CDR3 is 16 residues. CDR3 nucleotide sequence: TGTGCCAGCAGCCAAGAAAAGGGGATCAACACCGGGGAGCTGTTTTTT. Amino acids: CASSQEKGINTGELFF.

The chain is built from TRBV2 and TRBJ2-7, with D perhaps matching TRBD1 (5 bases). With 5 bases removed from V and 6 bases from J, the gap between germline ends came to 14 bases. Per germline, CDR1 SNHLY and CDR2 FYNNEI. The length of the CDR3 is 13 residues. DNA of the CDR3: TGTGCCAGCAGTCCCGAAAGACAGACCGAGCAGTACTTC. Translating gives CASSPERQTEQYF.

This clone has only a few counts. This sequence joins TRBV4-2 and TRBJ2-1; 7 positions match TRBD1. The V segment lost 0 bases and the J segment 4 bases; nucleotides outside the gene matches: 6. The germline V gene encodes CDR1 LGHNA and CDR2 YNFKEQ. The CDR3 runs to 16 residues. This CDR3 reads CASSQDRAGGYNEQFF. The CDR3 nucleotides are TGTGCCAGCAGCCAAGATAGGGCAGGGGGATACAATGAGCAGTTCTTC.

CDR3: CASSSKRDLGEQFF. The CDR3 DNA follows: TGTGCCAGTAGTAGCAAGCGGGACTTGGGTGAGCAGTTCTTC. This rearrangement joins TRBV19 to TRBJ2-1; 7 nucleotides agree with TRBD2. Germline CDR1 LNHDA, CDR2 SQIVND (reference sequence). This CDR3 has 14 residues. Losses at the gene ends were 4 bases for V and 9 bases for J; bases not matched to a gene: 9.

This sequence joins TRBV5-1 and TRBJ2-2; 8 bases map to TRBD2. CDR1 SGHRS and CDR2 YFSETQ come from the germline V gene. Unmatched junction bases numbered 4, after V lost 2 bases and J lost 7 bases. This CDR3 is 14 amino acids long. As DNA, the CDR3 is TGCGCCAGCAGCTTAGCGGGAGATGTCGGGGAGCTGTTTTTT. This gives the protein CASSLAGDVGELFF. Full variable domain (remainder filled in from reference TRBV5-1 and TRBJ2-2): KAGVTQTPRYLIKTRGQQVTLSCSPISGHRSVSWYQQTPGQGLQFLFEYFSETQRNKGNFPGRFSGRQFSNSRSEMNVSTLELGDSALYLCASSLAGDVGELFFGEGSRLTVL.

The chain joins TRBV5-1 to TRBJ2-7, with 8 positions matching TRBD1. Germline V CDR1 and CDR2: SGHRS, YFSETQ. V was pared by 3 bases and J by 2 bases, with 7 bases of the junction left unmatched. The CDR3 is 15 residues long. CDR3 amino acids: CASSSVQGAPYEQYF. CDR3 nucleotides: TGCGCCAGCAGCTCAGTCCAGGGGGCCCCCTACGAGCAGTACTTC.

The J gene is TRBJ1-1, the V gene TRBV5-1; D is possibly TRBD1 (5 bases). Trimming took off 4 bases at V and 1 base at J, with 8 bases between the two ends. This CDR3 region has 13 residues. Germline V gene sequence: CDR1 SGHRS, CDR2 YFSETQ. The CDR3, as DNA: TGCGCCAGCAGCACCACAGGGAACACTGAAGCTTTCTTT. It codes for CASSTTGNTEAFF.

This clone was seen only once. The chain carries TRBV7-9 and TRBJ2-1, with 7 bases fitting TRBD1. The V and J ends lost 5 bases and 7 bases, in that order; junction bases with no gene match: 5. In germline, CDR1 is SEHNR, CDR2 FQNEAQ (reference sequence). The CDR3 loop spans 13 amino acids. CDR3 sequence: CASSVGQRNEQFF. The CDR3 bases are TGTGCCAGCAGCGTGGGACAGAGAAATGAGCAGTTCTTC.

This chain connects TRBV28 to TRBJ2-1; tentatively, D is TRBD2 (6 bases). The V gene's germline CDR1 is MDHEN and CDR2 SYDVKM. The CDR3 runs 12 residues. The CDR3, as DNA: TGTGCTCACGGGAGCTCCTACAATGAGCAGTTCTTC. Its translation: CAHGSSYNEQFF.

This sequence joins TRBV19 and TRBJ2-2, with TRBD2 identical over 9 bases. V shed 3 bases, J shed 0 bases, and the junction held 5 bases outside the gene matches. The V gene's germline CDR1 is LNHDA and CDR2 SQIVND (reference sequence). The CDR3 loop spans 17 amino acids. The CDR3 coding sequence is TGTGCCAGTAGTATTCGGGGACTAGCTGCGAACACCGGGGAGCTGTTTTTT. Protein sequence: CASSIRGLAANTGELFF. The full variable domain, completed using reference TRBV19 and TRBJ2-2, is DGGITQSPKYLFRKEGQNVTLSCEQNLNHDAMYWYRQDPGQGLRLIYYSQIVNDFQKGDIAEGYSVSREKKESFPLTVTSAQKNPTAFYLCASSIRGLAANTGELFFGEGSRLTVL.

The chain links TRBV9 to TRBJ1-3; 8 nucleotides match TRBD1. Germline values: CDR1 SGDLS, CDR2 YYNGEE. The junction had 5 bases not matched to a gene; V was cut back by 3 bases and J by 0 bases. The CDR3 extends over 16 amino acids. CDR3 sequence reads: CASSDSRGLSGNTIYF. In nucleotides, the CDR3 is TGTGCCAGCAGCGATTCCAGGGGGCTCTCTGGAAACACCATATATTTT.

This chain's CDR3 is CASRRLAGVGFTDTQYF. CDR3 nucleotides: TGTGCCAGCCGGAGGTTAGCGGGAGTTGGCTTCACAGATACGCAGTATTTT. The chain combines TRBV2 with TRBJ2-3; 9 bases are a match to TRBD2. Per the germline V gene, CDR1 is SNHLY and CDR2 is FYNNEI. Trimming removed 8 bases from V and 2 bases from J; junction bases left unmatched: 14. The CDR3 covers 17 residues.

The chain couples TRBV15 to TRBJ2-7; 9 bases are a match to TRBD1. Unmatched junction bases numbered 13, after V lost 0 bases and J lost 4 bases. Per germline, CDR1 LNHNV and CDR2 YYDKDF (reference sequence). This CDR3 region has 18 residues. CDR3 loop: CATSRDNFRDREVYEQYF. The CDR3 nucleotides are TGTGCCACCAGCAGAGATAATTTTAGGGACAGGGAGGTGTACGAGCAGTACTTC.

This chain uses TRBV11-3 with TRBJ2-5; D unresolved. Trimming cost V 5 bases and J 5 bases, with 12 bases left between them. This CDR3 comprises 13 residues. Germline lookup yields CDR1 SGHNT and CDR2 YENEEA. The CDR3 region has the DNA TGTGCCAGCAGCCAGGATGAGTCGGAGACCCAGTACTTC. Protein sequence: CASSQDESETQYF.

The chain is built from TRBV2 and TRBJ2-1; D is unresolved. The V end was cut by 4 bases, the J end by 5 bases, with 12 bases between. CDR3 length equals 14 residues. Germline lookup yields CDR1 SNHLY and CDR2 FYNNEI. Here the CDR3 DNA reads TGTGCCAGCAGTGGCCCCCACAGAGACAATGAGCAGTTCTTC. Residues: CASSGPHRDNEQFF. Supplemented by reference TRBV2 and TRBJ2-1, the full variable domain reads EPEVTQTPSHQVTQMGQEVILRCVPISNHLYFYWYRQILGQKVEFLVSFYNNEISEKSEIFDDQFSVERPDGSNFTLKIRSTKLEDSAMYFCASSGPHRDNEQFFGPGTRLTVL.